The 25 T cell receptor beta chains presented below share a single source sample, sequenced in a study of cytomegalovirus exposure and HLA in healthy donors. Sequencing used immunoSEQ multiplex PCR; TCRdb keeps in-frame clones, though not all of them. The sample contains 100,000 to 150,000 clones, roughly 90% of which appear only once. The specimen sequenced was PBMCs. These receptors were taken from a woman in her late teens or twenties in good health and CMV-seronegative.

The chain has TRBV7-9 and TRBJ1-5; D is unclear. The CDR3 loop spans 14 amino acids. In germline, CDR1 is SEHNR, CDR2 FQNEAQ (reference sequence). V was clipped by 3 bases and J by 1 base, with 7 bases between them. The CDR3 DNA reads as TGTGCCAGCAGCTTTTCAGAAAGCAATCAGCCCCAGCATTTT. Its translation: CASSFSESNQPQHF.

In DNA form, the CDR3 reads TGTGCCTGCAAAGTGCGCTCTGGGGCCAACGTCCTGACTTTC. Translating it yields CACKVRSGANVLTF. The V and J genes are TRBV30 and TRBJ2-6, with D uncertain. The CDR3 is 14 amino acids. CDR1 GTSNPN and CDR2 SVGIG come from the germline V gene (reference sequence). Trimming removed 6 bases at V and 0 bases at J, with 9 bases between.

The V and J genes are TRBV7-6 and TRBJ2-1; D ambiguous. V was trimmed by 5 bases and J by 12 bases, leaving 14 bases between them. Germline CDR1 SGHVS, CDR2 FNYEAQ. The CDR3 totals 12 residues. CDR3 loop: CASSPRERGQFF. CDR3 sequence (DNA): TGTGCCAGCAGCCCACGTGAGCGAGGGCAGTTCTTC. The variable domain in full, completed from reference TRBV7-6 and TRBJ2-1, reads GAGVSQSPRYKVTKRGQDVALRCDPISGHVSLYWYRQALGQGPEFLTYFNYEAQQDKSGLPNDRFSAERPEGSISTLTIQRTEQRDSAMYRCASSPRERGQFFGPGTRLTVL.

This clone was recorded only once. The chain combines TRBV7-2 with TRBJ1-4; D not certain. Per the germline V gene, CDR1 is SGHTA and CDR2 is FQGNSA. The V end lost 5 bases, the J end lost 1 base, and 14 bases lay between the germline ends. The CDR3 spans 16 residues. DNA of the CDR3: TGTGCCAGCAGCCTCGCGGCGGCGGGAACTAATGAAAAACTGTTTTTT. It yields the protein CASSLAAAGTNEKLFF.

This rearrangement joins TRBV11-2 to TRBJ2-7; D perhaps matches TRBD2 (6 bases). V was shortened by 1 base and J by 7 bases, with 11 bases between the two germline ends. The germline gives CDR1 SGHAT, CDR2 FQNNGV. There are 13 residues in the CDR3. The CDR3 here is CASSLVSAGEQYF. CDR3 DNA: TGTGCCAGCAGCTTAGTATCCGCGGGAGAGCAGTACTTC.

The rearrangement joins TRBV19 to TRBJ2-3; 7 bases fit TRBD2. J lost 3 bases, V lost 3 bases, and 6 bases had no gene match. Germline V lookup: CDR1 LNHDA, CDR2 SQIVND (reference sequence). CDR3 length: 15 residues. The CDR3 DNA reads TGTGCCAGTAGTATTGCGGGAGAGACGACAGATACGCAGTATTTT. Protein sequence: CASSIAGETTDTQYF.

The chain combines TRBV7-2 with TRBJ2-7; 12 bases match TRBD2. V dropped 2 bases and J dropped 4; count of bases not matched to a gene: 3. This CDR3 is 15 amino acids long. Germline V gene lookup returns CDR1 SGHTA and CDR2 FQGNSA. CDR3 sequence: CASSLLAGGPYEQYF. DNA for the CDR3: TGTGCCAGCAGCTTACTAGCGGGAGGGCCTTACGAGCAGTACTTC.

V is TRBV30 and J is TRBJ2-6; unclear D gene. Germline assignment: CDR1 GTSNPN and CDR2 SVGIG (reference sequence). V gave up 2 bases and J gave up 0 bases, with 8 bases separating them. The CDR3 sequence is 15 residues long. Here the CDR3 reads CAWSLGDSGANVLTF. The CDR3 bases are TGTGCCTGGAGTTTAGGAGACTCTGGGGCCAACGTCCTGACTTTC.

The V and J genes are TRBV29-1 and TRBJ2-5, with unresolved D. Trimming left V 0 bases short and J 0 bases short, with 8 bases between. Germline loops: CDR1 SQVTM, CDR2 ANQGSEA. This CDR3 comprises 14 residues. This CDR3 is CSVEDRVYQETQYF. CDR3 coding DNA: TGCAGCGTTGAAGATCGGGTATACCAAGAGACCCAGTACTTC. The whole variable domain, filled in from reference TRBV29-1 and TRBJ2-5, reads SAVISQKPSRDICQRGTSLTIQCQVDSQVTMMFWYRQQPGQSLTLIATANQGSEATYESGFVIDKFPISRPNLTFSTLTVSNMSPEDSSIYLCSVEDRVYQETQYFGPGTRLLVL.

This CDR3 is CASSLDTGTHSGGYTF. In nucleotides, the CDR3 is TGTGCCAGCAGCTTAGACACAGGGACCCACTCAGGAGGCTACACCTTC. The rearrangement links TRBV7-2 to TRBJ1-2; possible D gene TRBD1, 6 bases. Trimming took 1 base from V and 8 from J, leaving 20 bases between them. Germline CDR1 SGHTA, CDR2 FQGNSA. The CDR3 totals 16 residues.

This clone was seen only once. The V and J genes are TRBV11-2 and TRBJ1-4; D unclear. Germline assignment: CDR1 SGHAT and CDR2 FQNNGV. This CDR3 has 15 amino acids. V was trimmed by 1 base and J by 5 bases, leaving 11 bases between them. The chain's CDR3 is CASSLASTGNEKLFF. CDR3 nucleotides: TGTGCCAGCAGCTTAGCCTCGACGGGAAATGAAAAACTGTTTTTT.

The rearrangement links TRBV18 to TRBJ2-5, with D perhaps matching TRBD2 (6 bases). V dropped 5 bases and J dropped 2 bases, with 12 bases sitting between them. This CDR3 region has 14 residues. Per the germline V gene, CDR1 is KGHSH and CDR2 is LQKENI. The CDR3 DNA reads as TGTGCCAGCTCATCCATGGGGGGACAAGAGACCCAGTACTTC. This encodes CASSSMGGQETQYF.

This clone was detected only once. The chain joins TRBV2 to TRBJ2-7, with 12 bases identical to TRBD2. Germline V gives CDR1 SNHLY, CDR2 FYNNEI. The trim removed 6 bases at V and 4 bases at J, leaving 7 bases unmatched. This CDR3 spans 15 amino acids. CDR3 protein: CASRSGLAGYYEQYF. The DNA of the CDR3 is TGTGCCAGCAGGAGCGGACTAGCGGGATATTACGAGCAGTACTTC.

The CDR3 reads CAISESRGSGTDTQYF. CDR3 nucleotides: TGTGCCATCAGTGAGAGTCGCGGGAGCGGCACAGATACGCAGTATTTT. This rearrangement joins TRBV10-3 to TRBJ2-3; TRBD2 matches 7 bases. The CDR3 length is 16 residues. CDR1 ENHRY and CDR2 SYGVKD come from the germline V gene. With 2 bases clipped from V and 1 base from J, the junction kept 6 bases outside the gene matches.

The J gene is TRBJ1-2, the V gene TRBV6-5; 7 nucleotides line up with TRBD1. V lost 0 bases and J lost 8; bases outside the gene matches: 6. The germline CDR1 and CDR2 sequences are MNHEY and SVGAGI. The CDR3 contains 14 residues. CDR3 amino acids: CASSYSIYRGGYTF. Here the CDR3 DNA reads TGTGCCAGCAGTTACTCCATTTACAGGGGCGGCTACACCTTC.

This clone was recorded only once. V is TRBV15 and J is TRBJ1-2, with D possibly TRBD1 on 6 matching bases. The V end lost 3 bases, the J end lost 5 bases, and 10 bases lay between the germline ends. Germline lookup yields CDR1 LNHNV and CDR2 YYDKDF (reference sequence). The CDR3 has 13 residues. The CDR3 coding sequence is TGTGCCACCAGCAGGGACAGTGGGTATGGCTACACCTTC. It specifies CATSRDSGYGYTF.

The genes are TRBV4-1 and TRBJ2-3; TRBD2 might be the D (5 bases). Germline lookup yields CDR1 MGHRA and CDR2 YSYEKL. V shed 6 bases and J shed 0 bases, with 13 bases lying between them. CDR3 size: 15 residues. CDR3 coding DNA: TGCGCCAGCAGGCGTAGCGTACTGAGCACAGATACGCAGTATTTT. Its protein product is CASRRSVLSTDTQYF.

The genes are TRBV19 and TRBJ1-4; D is ambiguous. CDR1 and CDR2 from the germline V gene are LNHDA and SQIVND (reference sequence). Trimming stripped 6 bases from V and 0 bases from J, with 23 bases between. This CDR3 spans 19 amino acids. CDR3 in DNA: TGTGCCAGTAGACTACGTCAAACGACCTTCCTTGCAACTAATGAAAAACTGTTTTTT. It is translated as CASRLRQTTFLATNEKLFF. Looking up the rest from reference TRBV19 and TRBJ1-4 gives the full variable domain: DGGITQSPKYLFRKEGQNVTLSCEQNLNHDAMYWYRQDPGQGLRLIYYSQIVNDFQKGDIAEGYSVSREKKESFPLTVTSAQKNPTAFYLCASRLRQTTFLATNEKLFFGSGTQLSVL.

The chain carries TRBV10-3 and TRBJ2-1, with 13 bases matching TRBD2. CDR3 length: 16 residues. Germline V lookup: CDR1 ENHRY, CDR2 SYGVKD. V lost 4 bases and J lost 7; bases outside the gene matches: 7. CDR3: CAISARGTSGKNEQFF. Written as DNA, the CDR3 is TGTGCCATCAGTGCTCGGGGGACTAGCGGGAAAAATGAGCAGTTCTTC.

This clone was detected only once. The rearrangement joins TRBV4-1 to TRBJ2-3, with D possibly being TRBD2 (6 bases). V was pared by 0 bases and J by 0 bases, with 16 bases between. Germline-derived CDR1 and CDR2 are MGHRA and YSYEKL. The CDR3 contains 18 residues. The CDR3 DNA sequence: TGCGCCAGCAGCCAAGATGGAGGGTCGGCCCGTAGCACAGATACGCAGTATTTT. This sequence encodes CASSQDGGSARSTDTQYF.

The chain couples TRBV29-1 to TRBJ2-7; 9 nucleotides line up with TRBD2. The trim removed 4 bases at V and 4 bases at J, leaving 5 bases unmatched. CDR3 length equals 13 residues. The germline V gene has CDR1 SQVTM and CDR2 ANQGSEA. The CDR3 DNA reads TGCAGCGTTGTTGCGGGAGGGCCATACGAGCAGTACTTC. The encoded protein is CSVVAGGPYEQYF.

V usage is TRBV28 and J usage is TRBJ2-5; 11 nucleotides match TRBD2. The V segment lost 2 bases and the J segment 4 bases; nucleotides outside the gene matches: 0. This CDR3 is built from 14 residues. Germline assignment: CDR1 MDHEN and CDR2 SYDVKM. CDR3 DNA: TGTGCCAGCAGTTTACTAGCGGGAGGAGAGACCCAGTACTTC. Translation gives CASSLLAGGETQYF.

This clone showed up just a few times. The CDR3 DNA reads as TGCGCCAGCAGAGCCGGGACTAGCGGCACTCGGGAGCAGTACTTC. It codes for CASRAGTSGTREQYF. This chain connects TRBV4-1 to TRBJ2-7; TRBD2 matches at 11 bases. This CDR3 region has 15 residues. The V segment lost 6 bases and the J segment 7 bases; nucleotides outside the gene matches: 11. The germline gives CDR1 MGHRA, CDR2 YSYEKL.

V and J are TRBV19 and TRBJ1-2; D is perhaps TRBD1 (6 bases). The CDR3 extends over 16 amino acids. V was cut by 6 bases and J by 6 bases, with 23 bases left in between. Germline values: CDR1 LNHDA, CDR2 SQIVND (reference sequence). CDR3 in amino acids: CASRPRPGASSDGYTF. The CDR3 nucleotides are TGTGCCAGTAGACCGAGACCAGGGGCCTCCTCTGATGGCTACACCTTC.

The chain couples TRBV13 to TRBJ2-7; 8 bases match TRBD1. The J segment lost 3 bases and the V segment lost 5 bases, leaving 3 bases of the junction unmatched. Germline assignment: CDR1 PRHDT and CDR2 FYEKMQ (reference sequence). The CDR3 sequence is 13 residues long. DNA for the CDR3: TGTGCCAGCAGCCTTGACAGGGGCTACGAGCAGTACTTC. Amino acid sequence: CASSLDRGYEQYF.